Following are 10 T cell receptor beta chains from one sample sequenced in a study of blood T cells in healthy people across ages. Sample-barcoded 5' priming and a J-beta primer mix drove a second PCR of about 6 to 11 cycles. Each CDR3 protein is one row after TCRdb ran MiXCR on the 5' RACE reads. Of roughly 800,000 distinct CDR3 sequences in the sample, 35% to 40% are singletons; the top ten hold roughly 13%. The sequenced sample was blood. These receptors all come from a man between 18 and 29 years old in good health.

This clonotype came up once. The chain recombines TRBV12-5 with TRBJ2-5; 7 bases are shared with TRBD1. V dropped 4 bases and J dropped 11; count of bases not matched to a gene: 10. Germline CDR1 and CDR2: LGHNT and FRNRAP. The CDR3 extends over 13 amino acids. In nucleotides, the CDR3 is TGTGCTAGTGGTTCAGGGGGAGTAGATGAGCAGTACTTC. This translates into CASGSGGVDEQYF.

This clonotype showed up just a few times. The V call is TRBV7-2, the J call TRBJ1-2; the D gene is possibly TRBD1 (6 bases). The CDR3 contains 13 residues. V was pared by 1 base and J by 8 bases, with 11 bases between. CDR1 is SGHTA and CDR2 is FQGNSA in the germline V gene. The CDR3 nucleotides read TGTGCCAGCAGCTTAGACAGGGAAGGCGGCTACACCTTC. Its translation is CASSLDREGGYTF.

The chain joins TRBV20-1 to TRBJ2-5; D tentatively fits TRBD1 or TRBD2 (5 bases each). The end of the DNA is better explained by TRBJ2-1, so the J call may be wrong. This CDR3 comprises 14 residues. The V gene's germline CDR1 is DFQATT and CDR2 SNEGSKA (reference sequence). The CDR3 DNA reads TGCAGTGCTAGAGTTTGGGGGAATGAAGAGACCCAGTTCTTC. As protein: CSARVWGNEETQFF.

The V gene is TRBV7-6, the J gene TRBJ2-1, with no clear D. From germline, CDR1 is SGHVS and CDR2 FNYEAQ. The CDR3 has 13 amino acids. Trimming left V 5 bases short and J 8 bases short, with 13 bases between. CDR3 residues: CASSLRRQDEQFF. The CDR3 coding sequence is TGTGCCAGCAGCCTCCGGCGGCAGGATGAGCAGTTCTTC.

This clonotype was counted a single time. At one boundary the junction diverges from the germline segment, which might be a read error. This chain connects TRBV12-3 or TRBV12-4 to TRBJ1-6, with D possibly being TRBD1 (6 bases). This CDR3 has 14 residues. CDR3 residues: CSSSLAGENSPLHF. CDR3 coding DNA: TGTTCCAGCAGTTTAGCAGGGGAGAATTCACCCCTCCACTTT.

This clonotype was seen repeatedly, ten times or more. V and J are TRBV20-1 and TRBJ2-1, with D possibly TRBD1 on 5 matching bases. CDR3 size: 13 residues. Trimming took 2 bases from V and 7 from J, leaving 12 bases between them. Looked up from germline, CDR1 is DFQATT and CDR2 is SNEGSKA (reference sequence). Here the CDR3 DNA reads TGCAGTGCTAGACGGCAGGGTAGTAATGAGCAGTTCTTC. This codes for CSARRQGSNEQFF.

This clonotype showed up just a few times. This chain uses TRBV12-3 or TRBV12-4 with TRBJ1-2, with D maybe TRBD1 (5 bases). This CDR3 comprises 14 residues. V gave up 5 bases and J gave up 4 bases, with 14 bases separating them. CDR3 region: CASSPAQAPYGYTF. In DNA form, the CDR3 reads TGTGCCAGCAGTCCCGCACAGGCCCCCTATGGCTACACCTTC.

CDR3 protein: CASSQPHLGNEQFF. In DNA form, the CDR3 reads TGCGCCAGCAGCCAGCCCCATTTGGGCAATGAGCAGTTCTTC. The V call is TRBV4-3, the J call TRBJ2-1; D remains unclear. V dropped 3 bases and J dropped 6 bases, with 12 bases sitting between them. This CDR3 is 14 amino acids long. From germline, CDR1 is LGHNA and CDR2 YSLEER.

This clonotype showed up just once. The junction shows a germline mismatch at one end, possibly a read error. V is TRBV4-3 and J is TRBJ2-1; D gene ambiguous. The CDR3 spans 12 residues. The V gene's germline CDR1 is LGHNA and CDR2 YSLEER. CDR3 sequence (DNA): TGCGCCAGCAGCCAAGATACGTATGAGCGGTTCTTC. This sequence encodes CASSQDTYERFF.

The chain has TRBV5-1 and TRBJ2-3, with TRBD2 matching over 11 bases. CDR3 length equals 17 residues. V was pared by 1 base and J by 3 bases, with 7 bases of the junction left unmatched. Per germline, CDR1 SGHRS and CDR2 YFSETQ. The CDR3, as DNA: TGCGCCAGCAGCTTGCGGGCTAGCGGGGGGTCGACAGATACGCAGTATTTT. As protein: CASSLRASGGSTDTQYF. Variable domain in full (rest from reference TRBV5-1 and TRBJ2-3): KAGVTQTPRYLIKTRGQQVTLSCSPISGHRSVSWYQQTPGQGLQFLFEYFSETQRNKGNFPGRFSGRQFSNSRSEMNVSTLELGDSALYLCASSLRASGGSTDTQYFGPGTRLTVL.